The present TCR beta chain was sequenced within a study of shared clonotypes between healthy human individuals. Assay execution took place at the deep level. The method was immunoSEQ multiplex PCR; TCRdb's version includes in-frame clones alone and lacks a portion of them. Among some 900,000 clones listed, around three quarters were seen once. The V gene lost 6 bases and the J gene lost 0 bases, with 12 bases spanning the gap. The length of the CDR3 is 15 residues. The V gene's germline CDR1 is LNHDA and CDR2 SQIVND (reference sequence). Study-level points and caveats: Compared with memory subsets, naive subsets generally had larger estimated richness. For naive CD4 cells, approximately 4.8% of clonotypes were shared across a handful of donors. Sequencing depth was expected to influence donor clonotype sharing.

On this clone: The target antigen is unknown.

Sequencing used memory CD4+ T cells sorted from blood. Regarding subset: CD45RA-negative fraction. The chain has TRBV19 and TRBJ1-3, with a possible D match to TRBD1 (5 bases). The receptor was isolated from a man younger than 30 in good health. CDR3 bases: TGTGCCAGTAGCCCGGGACGGTACTCTGGAAACACCATATATTTT. This translates into CASSPGRYSGNTIYF.